This is a list of T cell receptor beta chains from one sample in a study of blood T cell dynamics during melanoma immunotherapy. Clones were read by immunoSEQ multiplex PCR, and TCRdb kept only the in-frame ones, dropping some. This sample has tens of thousands of clones, with roughly 86% found just once. The material sequenced was blood, taken from a patient treated with checkpoint blockade. The receptors come from a human donor with melanoma. CDR3s include the opening cysteine and the closing phenylalanine or tryptophan. A D gene is named only where the DNA matches it firmly. Clone size, where shown, is once, few, many, or a class for clones that have expanded.

j_call: TRBJ2-2; d_call: TRBD2; clone_size: .; v_call: TRBV4-2; cdr3_aa: CASSPRLAGGDTGELFF; cdr3_nt: TGTGCCAGCAGCCCTCGACTAGCGGGGGGGGACACCGGGGAGCTGTTTTTT
j_call: TRBJ2-2; d_call: .; clone_size: .; v_call: TRBV28; cdr3_aa: CASRSVNTGELFF; cdr3_nt: TGTGCCAGCAGATCGGTAAACACCGGGGAGCTGTTTTTT
j_call: TRBJ2-7; d_call: TRBD1; clone_size: once; v_call: TRBV5-4; cdr3_aa: CASSWDRGSYEQYF; cdr3_nt: TGTGCCAGCAGCTGGGACAGGGGCTCCTACGAGCAGTACTTC
j_call: TRBJ2-3; d_call: TRBD2; clone_size: few; v_call: TRBV5-1; cdr3_aa: CASSLGLAGVNTQYF; cdr3_nt: TGCGCCAGCAGCTTGGGTCTAGCGGGAGTAAATACGCAGTATTTT
j_call: TRBJ2-7; d_call: TRBD1; clone_size: few; v_call: TRBV25-1; cdr3_aa: CATTGTVLREQYF; cdr3_nt: TGTGCCACCACCGGGACAGTCCTTCGTGAGCAGTACTTC
j_call: TRBJ2-6; d_call: TRBD2; clone_size: .; v_call: TRBV5-4; cdr3_aa: CASSSPGLAVSGANVLTF; cdr3_nt: TGTGCCAGCAGCTCCCCGGGACTAGCGGTCTCTGGGGCCAACGTCCTGACTTTC
j_call: TRBJ2-1; d_call: .; clone_size: once; v_call: TRBV19; cdr3_aa: CASSTGLYNEQFF; cdr3_nt: TGTGCCAGTAGTACGGGTCTCTACAATGAGCAGTTCTTC
j_call: TRBJ1-5; d_call: .; clone_size: .; v_call: TRBV5-5; cdr3_aa: CASSFYVAAYSNQPQHF; cdr3_nt: TGTGCCAGCAGCTTCTATGTGGCAGCCTATAGCAATCAGCCCCAGCATTTT
j_call: TRBJ1-1; d_call: .; clone_size: .; v_call: TRBV7-9; cdr3_aa: CASSETGPTEAFF; cdr3_nt: TGTGCCAGCAGCGAGACGGGGCCAACTGAAGCTTTCTTT
j_call: TRBJ2-2; d_call: TRBD1; clone_size: few; v_call: TRBV2; cdr3_aa: CASRQGATGELFF; cdr3_nt: TGTGCCAGTAGACAGGGGGCAACCGGGGAGCTGTTTTTT
j_call: TRBJ2-2; d_call: .; clone_size: once; v_call: TRBV19; cdr3_aa: CASSTSGTSTGELFF; cdr3_nt: TGTGCCAGTAGTACCTCCGGGACGTCCACCGGGGAGCTGTTTTTT
j_call: TRBJ1-6; d_call: TRBD1; clone_size: .; v_call: TRBV19; cdr3_aa: CASSIEGQGSGSPLHF; cdr3_nt: TGTGCCAGTAGTATAGAGGGACAGGGAAGCGGATCACCCCTCCACTTT
j_call: TRBJ1-1; d_call: .; clone_size: .; v_call: TRBV18; cdr3_aa: CASSQQQNTEAFF; cdr3_nt: TGTGCCAGCTCACAACAGCAGAACACTGAAGCTTTCTTT
j_call: TRBJ2-5; d_call: TRBD1; clone_size: .; v_call: TRBV5-8; cdr3_aa: CASSSDRGTKTQYF; cdr3_nt: TGTGCCAGCAGCTCGGACAGGGGGACGAAGACCCAGTACTTC
j_call: TRBJ1-2; d_call: .; clone_size: few; v_call: TRBV7-9; cdr3_aa: CASSPGFGYTF; cdr3_nt: TGTGCCAGCAGCCCGGGTTTCGGCTACACCTTC
j_call: TRBJ1-2; d_call: TRBD1; clone_size: .; v_call: TRBV19; cdr3_aa: CASSTPSTGTYGYTF; cdr3_nt: TGTGCCAGTAGTACGCCTTCGACAGGGACCTATGGCTACACCTTC
j_call: TRBJ2-5; d_call: .; clone_size: .; v_call: TRBV15; cdr3_aa: CATSRDLPGTQYF; cdr3_nt: TGTGCCACCAGCAGAGACCTACCTGGGACCCAGTACTTC
j_call: TRBJ2-6; d_call: .; clone_size: .; v_call: TRBV4-2; cdr3_aa: CASSQEEGGQAGANVLTF; cdr3_nt: TGTGCCAGCAGCCAAGAAGAAGGGGGGCAGGCTGGGGCCAACGTCCTGACTTTC
j_call: TRBJ1-1; d_call: .; clone_size: .; v_call: TRBV18; cdr3_aa: CASGSGSNTEAFF; cdr3_nt: TGTGCCAGCGGCTCGGGATCGAACACTGAAGCTTTCTTT
j_call: TRBJ2-1; d_call: TRBD1; clone_size: .; v_call: TRBV10-1; cdr3_aa: CASSLTGSNEQFF; cdr3_nt: TGCGCCAGCAGTCTGACAGGGAGCAATGAGCAGTTCTTC
j_call: TRBJ1-1; d_call: .; clone_size: .; v_call: TRBV20-1; cdr3_aa: CSARGPTEAFF; cdr3_nt: TGCAGTGCTAGAGGACCCACTGAAGCTTTCTTT
j_call: TRBJ2-1; d_call: .; clone_size: .; v_call: TRBV7-9; cdr3_aa: CASSTTRLHDTYNEQFF; cdr3_nt: TGTGCCAGCAGCACAACAAGACTACATGATACCTACAATGAGCAGTTCTTC
j_call: TRBJ2-2; d_call: .; clone_size: .; v_call: TRBV6-1; cdr3_aa: CASSEALQTGELFF; cdr3_nt: TGTGCCAGCAGTGAAGCGCTTCAGACCGGGGAGCTGTTTTTT
j_call: TRBJ2-2; d_call: TRBD2; clone_size: .; v_call: TRBV11-2; cdr3_aa: CASSPFSGMGGELFF; cdr3_nt: TGTGCCAGCAGCCCATTCAGCGGGATGGGCGGGGAGCTGTTTTTT
j_call: TRBJ2-7; d_call: .; clone_size: .; v_call: TRBV19; cdr3_aa: CASSIFSGGGPTYEQYF; cdr3_nt: TGTGCCAGTAGTATATTCTCCGGCGGAGGGCCAACCTACGAGCAGTACTTC
j_call: TRBJ1-5; d_call: .; clone_size: .; v_call: TRBV7-9; cdr3_aa: CASSFQLRSQPQHF; cdr3_nt: TGTGCCAGCAGCTTCCAATTGAGGAGTCAGCCCCAGCATTTT
j_call: TRBJ1-5; d_call: .; clone_size: .; v_call: TRBV7-8; cdr3_aa: CASSLRPNQPQHF; cdr3_nt: TGTGCCAGCAGCTTGCGACCGAATCAGCCCCAGCATTTT
j_call: TRBJ2-5; d_call: TRBD1; clone_size: .; v_call: TRBV7-6; cdr3_aa: CASRAGTGQETQYF; cdr3_nt: TGTGCCAGCAGGGCTGGGACAGGGCAAGAGACCCAGTACTTC
j_call: TRBJ2-1; d_call: .; clone_size: .; v_call: TRBV2; cdr3_aa: CASRGQASYNEQFF; cdr3_nt: TGTGCCAGCAGGGGGCAGGCCTCCTACAATGAGCAGTTCTTC
j_call: TRBJ2-4; d_call: .; clone_size: .; v_call: TRBV27; cdr3_aa: CASSLSVGGRGAKNIQYF; cdr3_nt: TGTGCCAGCAGTTTATCGGTCGGGGGGAGGGGGGCCAAAAACATTCAGTACTTC
j_call: TRBJ2-3; d_call: TRBD1; clone_size: .; v_call: TRBV6-6; cdr3_aa: CASRKRGRYADTQYF; cdr3_nt: TGTGCCAGCAGGAAGAGGGGGCGGTACGCAGATACGCAGTATTTT
j_call: TRBJ2-1; d_call: TRBD2; clone_size: .; v_call: TRBV5-4; cdr3_aa: CASSLRRTSFLNEQFF; cdr3_nt: TGTGCCAGCAGCCTCCGTCGGACTAGTTTTCTCAATGAGCAGTTCTTC
j_call: TRBJ1-1; d_call: TRBD1; clone_size: .; v_call: TRBV6-5; cdr3_aa: CASRATGMNTEAFF; cdr3_nt: TGTGCCAGCAGAGCGACAGGGATGAACACTGAAGCTTTCTTT
j_call: TRBJ1-1; d_call: TRBD1; clone_size: .; v_call: TRBV2; cdr3_aa: CASRERQGINTEAFF; cdr3_nt: TGTGCCAGCAGGGAACGACAGGGTATCAACACTGAAGCTTTCTTT
j_call: TRBJ2-1; d_call: .; clone_size: .; v_call: TRBV14; cdr3_aa: CASSHQPGNEQFF; cdr3_nt: TGTGCCAGCAGTCACCAACCGGGCAATGAGCAGTTCTTC
j_call: TRBJ2-5; d_call: .; clone_size: .; v_call: TRBV7-9; cdr3_aa: CASSLGTRGKQETQYF; cdr3_nt: TGTGCCAGCAGCTTAGGGACCCGGGGGAAGCAAGAGACCCAGTACTTC
j_call: TRBJ1-6; d_call: TRBD1; clone_size: .; v_call: TRBV6-5; cdr3_aa: CASRRDRAPLALHF; cdr3_nt: TGTGCCAGCAGACGAGACAGGGCCCCTTTGGCCCTCCACTTT
j_call: TRBJ2-7; d_call: .; clone_size: .; v_call: TRBV2; cdr3_aa: CASSERWLYEQYF; cdr3_nt: TGTGCCAGCAGTGAAAGATGGCTGTACGAGCAGTACTTC
j_call: TRBJ1-4; d_call: .; clone_size: .; v_call: TRBV6-1; cdr3_aa: CASSTRSGTNEKLFF; cdr3_nt: TGTGCCAGCAGTACTCGGTCGGGAACTAATGAAAAACTGTTTTTT
j_call: TRBJ2-1; d_call: .; clone_size: .; v_call: TRBV11-2; cdr3_aa: CASSFLSQASSNEQFF; cdr3_nt: TGTGCCAGCAGCTTTTTGTCTCAGGCTTCGTCTAATGAGCAGTTCTTC
j_call: TRBJ1-2; d_call: .; clone_size: .; v_call: TRBV6-1; cdr3_aa: CASRGGPFNYGYTF; cdr3_nt: TGTGCCAGCAGGGGTGGACCGTTTAACTATGGCTACACCTTC
j_call: TRBJ2-1; d_call: .; clone_size: .; v_call: TRBV11-3; cdr3_aa: CASTPFEGVYNEQFF; cdr3_nt: TGTGCCAGCACCCCCTTTGAGGGAGTATACAATGAGCAGTTCTTC
j_call: TRBJ2-1; d_call: TRBD1; clone_size: .; v_call: TRBV2; cdr3_aa: CASSPGQYNEQFF; cdr3_nt: TGTGCCAGCAGCCCGGGACAGTACAATGAGCAGTTCTTC
j_call: TRBJ1-1; d_call: .; clone_size: .; v_call: TRBV30; cdr3_aa: CASQTYTEAFF; cdr3_nt: TGTGCCTCACAGACGTACACTGAAGCTTTCTTT
j_call: TRBJ2-3; d_call: TRBD2; clone_size: .; v_call: TRBV7-6; cdr3_aa: CASSLTSGGLTDTQYF; cdr3_nt: TGTGCCAGCAGCCTCACTAGCGGGGGCCTCACAGATACGCAGTATTTT
j_call: TRBJ1-5; d_call: .; clone_size: once; v_call: TRBV2; cdr3_aa: CASREGQSSNQPQHF; cdr3_nt: TGTGCCAGCAGGGAAGGACAGAGCAGCAATCAGCCCCAGCATTTT
j_call: TRBJ1-2; d_call: .; clone_size: .; v_call: TRBV30; cdr3_aa: CAWSETHRYGYTF; cdr3_nt: TGTGCCTGGAGCGAGACACACCGATATGGCTACACCTTC
j_call: TRBJ2-1; d_call: TRBD2; clone_size: .; v_call: TRBV9; cdr3_aa: CASSVEGSAGDNEQFF; cdr3_nt: TGTGCCAGCAGCGTGGAGGGATCGGCGGGGGACAATGAGCAGTTCTTC
j_call: TRBJ1-1; d_call: .; clone_size: .; v_call: TRBV9; cdr3_aa: CASRGQGDTEAFF; cdr3_nt: TGTGCCAGCAGGGGGCAGGGAGACACTGAAGCTTTCTTT
j_call: TRBJ1-1; d_call: TRBD1; clone_size: .; v_call: TRBV18; cdr3_aa: CASSRGGGTEAFF; cdr3_nt: TGTGCCAGCTCACGAGGGGGCGGCACTGAAGCTTTCTTT
j_call: TRBJ2-7; d_call: TRBD2; clone_size: .; v_call: TRBV5-4; cdr3_aa: CASSSRLAGGYEQYF; cdr3_nt: TGTGCCAGCAGCTCACGACTAGCGGGGGGCTACGAGCAGTACTTC
j_call: TRBJ1-2; d_call: TRBD1; clone_size: .; v_call: TRBV5-1; cdr3_aa: CASSLGQGHYGYTF; cdr3_nt: TGCGCCAGCAGCTTGGGACAGGGACACTATGGCTACACCTTC
j_call: TRBJ2-2; d_call: TRBD2; clone_size: .; v_call: TRBV7-2; cdr3_aa: CASSQPGLPLGTGELFF; cdr3_nt: TGTGCCAGCAGCCAACCGGGACTACCTTTGGGCACCGGGGAGCTGTTTTTT
j_call: TRBJ2-7; d_call: .; clone_size: .; v_call: TRBV2; cdr3_aa: CASSEERRFEQYF; cdr3_nt: TGTGCCAGCAGTGAAGAAAGGAGGTTCGAGCAGTACTTC
j_call: TRBJ2-1; d_call: TRBD2; clone_size: .; v_call: TRBV2; cdr3_aa: CASRGGGHYNEQFF; cdr3_nt: TGTGCCAGCCGGGGCGGGGGGCATTACAATGAGCAGTTCTTC
j_call: TRBJ2-5; d_call: .; clone_size: .; v_call: TRBV5-4; cdr3_aa: CASSAGGLTETQYF; cdr3_nt: TGTGCGTCCTCGGCAGGAGGGTTGACGGAGACCCAGTACTTC
j_call: TRBJ2-2; d_call: .; clone_size: .; v_call: TRBV2; cdr3_aa: CASSGSGNTGELFF; cdr3_nt: TGTGCCAGCAGTGGCAGCGGTAACACCGGGGAGCTGTTTTTT
j_call: TRBJ2-7; d_call: TRBD1; clone_size: .; v_call: TRBV19; cdr3_aa: CASSIMTGGVYEQYF; cdr3_nt: TGTGCCAGTAGTATAATGACAGGGGGTGTTTACGAGCAGTACTTC
j_call: TRBJ1-5; d_call: .; clone_size: few; v_call: TRBV19; cdr3_aa: CASSIVTRARENQPQHF; cdr3_nt: TGTGCCAGTAGTATAGTGACGAGGGCGAGGGAGAATCAGCCCCAGCATTTT